The rows below give T cell receptor beta chains drawn from one sample of a study of blood T cell repertoires in COVID-19. This table comes from immunoSEQ multiplex PCR, and its TCRdb copy is limited to in-frame clones, with some not included. Here the sample spans approximately 270,000 clones, about 90% being singletons. Sequencing was done on a sample of PBMCs or T cells enriched from blood (not recorded which). Every receptor here comes from a woman aged 25 to 45 with acute COVID-19. CDR3s include the opening cysteine and the closing phenylalanine or tryptophan. The order of the fields is V gene, D gene, J gene, clone size, CDR3 DNA, CDR3 protein. A D gene is named only where the DNA matches it firmly. Size is omitted from some rows. Given values are once, few, many or a class for expanded clones.

V: TRBV2
D: -
J: TRBJ2-7
size: few
DNA: TGTGCCAGCAGTGAAGGGCAGTCCTACGAGCAGTACTTC
CDR3: CASSEGQSYEQYF

V: TRBV4-1
D: -
J: TRBJ1-1
size: -
DNA: TGCGCCAGCAGCCATGCGGCGGGCACTGAAGCTTTCTTT
CDR3: CASSHAAGTEAFF

V: TRBV7-9
D: -
J: TRBJ2-3
size: -
DNA: TGTGCCAGCAGCCCCGAGTCAGATACGCAGTATTTT
CDR3: CASSPESDTQYF

V: TRBV7-3
D: TRBD1
J: TRBJ1-1
size: -
DNA: TGTGCCAGCAGCCCGATAGGGGGCACAACGAACACTGAAGCTTTCTTT
CDR3: CASSPIGGTTNTEAFF

V: TRBV7-3
D: TRBD2
J: TRBJ2-1
size: -
DNA: TGTGCCAGCAGCTTAATTGGGACTAGCGGTAACAATGAGCAGTTCTTC
CDR3: CASSLIGTSGNNEQFF

V: TRBV6-5
D: TRBD2
J: TRBJ2-7
size: -
DNA: TGTGCCAGCAGGCGACTAGCGGGATACGAGCAGTACTTC
CDR3: CASRRLAGYEQYF

V: TRBV24-1
D: TRBD1
J: TRBJ2-5
size: -
DNA: TGTGCCACCAGTGATTACAGGGGCACCCTTCAAGAGACCCAGTACTTC
CDR3: CATSDYRGTLQETQYF

V: TRBV14
D: -
J: TRBJ1-2
size: -
DNA: TGTGCCAGCAGCGACTATTCGATCTATGGCTACACCTTC
CDR3: CASSDYSIYGYTF

V: TRBV12-3/TRBV12-4
D: -
J: TRBJ1-5
size: -
DNA: TGTGCCAGCAGTTTCCAGGTAAATCAGCCCCAGCATTTT
CDR3: CASSFQVNQPQHF

V: TRBV4-3
D: -
J: TRBJ1-6
size: -
DNA: TGCGCCAGCAGCCAAGATTTAGTCCCCAATGCCTATAATTCACCCCTCCACTTT
CDR3: CASSQDLVPNAYNSPLHF

V: TRBV7-2
D: -
J: TRBJ2-2
size: -
DNA: TGTGCCAGCAGCTCGTCCGGGAAAAGGGCCGGGGAGCTGTTTTTT
CDR3: CASSSSGKRAGELFF

V: TRBV6-6
D: TRBD2
J: TRBJ2-1
size: -
DNA: TGTGCCAGCAGTCCTCTGCCCAAAATTAGCGGGAGCAGAGGGGCTGAGCAGTTCTTC
CDR3: CASSPLPKISGSRGAEQFF

V: TRBV2
D: TRBD1
J: TRBJ1-2
size: -
DNA: TGTGCCAGCAGGGGACAGGGGCCCTATGGCTACACCTTC
CDR3: CASRGQGPYGYTF

V: TRBV10-3
D: TRBD2
J: TRBJ2-3
size: -
DNA: TGTGCCATCAGCGAGCGGGACACAGATACGCAGTATTTT
CDR3: CAISERDTDTQYF

V: TRBV15
D: -
J: TRBJ2-7
size: -
DNA: TGTGCCACCAGCAGAGAAGTAGAGGCAGGGGGGACCTACGAGCAGTACTTC
CDR3: CATSREVEAGGTYEQYF

V: TRBV7-2
D: TRBD2
J: TRBJ2-1
size: -
DNA: TGTGCCAGCAGCTTAGCACTAGCGGGAGGGGGTTGGAATGAGCAGTTCTTC
CDR3: CASSLALAGGGWNEQFF

V: TRBV6-1
D: TRBD1
J: TRBJ2-7
size: -
DNA: TGTGCCAGCAGTGAAGTCACAGGGGGCTACGAGCAGTACTTC
CDR3: CASSEVTGGYEQYF

V: TRBV19
D: -
J: TRBJ2-7
size: -
DNA: TGTGCCAGTAGTGCAGGCGGGACCTACGAGCAGTACTTC
CDR3: CASSAGGTYEQYF

V: TRBV27
D: -
J: TRBJ2-3
size: -
DNA: TGTGCCAGCAGTTTGATCGGGGATACGCAGTATTTT
CDR3: CASSLIGDTQYF

V: TRBV30
D: TRBD2
J: TRBJ2-7
size: -
DNA: TGTGCCTGGAGGTTGCGGGAGAGCCTCGAGCAGTACTTC
CDR3: CAWRLRESLEQYF

V: TRBV27
D: TRBD1
J: TRBJ2-7
size: -
DNA: TGTGCCAGCAGTTTATCGACAGGGCGATTCACCTACGAGCAGTACTTC
CDR3: CASSLSTGRFTYEQYF

V: TRBV25-1
D: -
J: TRBJ1-6
size: -
DNA: TGTGCCAGCAGTGAATATTCTGGGACTCCCAATTCACCCCTCCACTTT
CDR3: CASSEYSGTPNSPLHF

V: TRBV28
D: TRBD1
J: TRBJ2-7
size: -
DNA: TGTGCCATCCTACCCACAGGGGCTTCCACCTACGAGCAGTACTTC
CDR3: CAILPTGASTYEQYF

V: TRBV27
D: TRBD2
J: TRBJ2-1
size: -
DNA: TGTGCCAGCAGGGGACTAGCGGGAGGGTCCTACAATGAGCAGTTCTTC
CDR3: CASRGLAGGSYNEQFF

V: TRBV6-1
D: TRBD1
J: TRBJ2-2
size: -
DNA: TGTGCCAGCAGTGAAAGACAGGGGGCTGGCGGGGAGCTGTTTTTT
CDR3: CASSERQGAGGELFF

V: TRBV28
D: -
J: TRBJ2-7
size: -
DNA: TGTGCCAGCAGCATAAATCTATACGAGCAGTACTTC
CDR3: CASSINLYEQYF

V: TRBV19
D: TRBD1
J: TRBJ1-2
size: -
DNA: TGTGCCAGTAGTATCCCCTCGGACAGGAACTATGGCTACACCTTC
CDR3: CASSIPSDRNYGYTF

V: TRBV2
D: -
J: TRBJ2-7
size: -
DNA: TGTGCCAGCGGGGCTAGCTCCTACGAGCAGTACTTC
CDR3: CASGASSYEQYF

V: TRBV6-4
D: TRBD2
J: TRBJ2-3
size: -
DNA: TGTGCCAGCAGCGTACTAGCGGGAGCAGATACGCAGTATTTT
CDR3: CASSVLAGADTQYF

V: TRBV6-5
D: TRBD1
J: TRBJ1-4
size: -
DNA: TGTGCCAGCAAAGGACAGGCTGCAACTAATGAAAAACTGTTTTTT
CDR3: CASKGQAATNEKLFF

V: TRBV14
D: TRBD1
J: TRBJ2-2
size: once
DNA: TGTGCCAGCACCCGGACAGGTTACACCGGGGAGCTGTTTTTT
CDR3: CASTRTGYTGELFF

V: TRBV7-9
D: TRBD1
J: TRBJ2-7
size: -
DNA: TGTGCCAGCAGCGGCAACAGGGGTCTTACCTACGAGCAGTACTTC
CDR3: CASSGNRGLTYEQYF

V: TRBV5-6
D: TRBD1
J: TRBJ1-1
size: few
DNA: TGTGCCAGCAACTGGGGACCTACAGGGGGAAATACTGAAGCTTTCTTT
CDR3: CASNWGPTGGNTEAFF

V: TRBV21-1
D: -
J: TRBJ1-5
size: -
DNA: TGTGCCAGCAGAATCCTCTCGGTTCAGCCCCAGCATTTT
CDR3: CASRILSVQPQHF

V: TRBV13
D: -
J: TRBJ2-5
size: once
DNA: TGTGCCAGCAGCTTCTTACGGGGAGGCCAAGAGACCCAGTACTTC
CDR3: CASSFLRGGQETQYF

V: TRBV7-9
D: TRBD1
J: TRBJ1-4
size: few
DNA: TGTGCCAGCAGCCCCGTGGTCGGGACAGAAAATGAAAAACTGTTTTTT
CDR3: CASSPVVGTENEKLFF

V: TRBV9
D: TRBD2
J: TRBJ2-1
size: -
DNA: TGTGCCAGCACCGTTGGACTAGCAGCCTACAATGAGCAGTTCTTC
CDR3: CASTVGLAAYNEQFF

V: TRBV10-3
D: TRBD1
J: TRBJ2-7
size: -
DNA: TGTGCCATCAGTGAGGGACAGGGGTACGAGCAGTACTTC
CDR3: CAISEGQGYEQYF

V: TRBV20-1
D: -
J: TRBJ2-3
size: -
DNA: TGCAGTGCTAGTGACCTAGCTAATAGCACAGATACGCAGTATTTT
CDR3: CSASDLANSTDTQYF

V: TRBV18
D: TRBD1
J: TRBJ2-1
size: -
DNA: TGTGCCAGCTCACGAGGGACAGGGGGCCAGGGGAATGAGCAGTTCTTC
CDR3: CASSRGTGGQGNEQFF

V: TRBV6-5
D: TRBD1
J: TRBJ1-1
size: -
DNA: TGTGCCAGCAGTATCGGAACAGGGGTGAACACTGAAGCTTTCTTT
CDR3: CASSIGTGVNTEAFF

V: TRBV7-9
D: TRBD2
J: TRBJ2-7
size: -
DNA: TGTGCCAGCAGCCAGACTAGCGGGGGCCCCTATCAGCAGTACTTC
CDR3: CASSQTSGGPYQQYF

V: TRBV5-1
D: TRBD1
J: TRBJ1-4
size: -
DNA: TGCGCCAGCAGGACAGGGCAGGCTAATGAAAAACTGTTTTTT
CDR3: CASRTGQANEKLFF

V: TRBV20-1
D: -
J: TRBJ1-1
size: -
DNA: TGCAGTGCTAGTTCCTATACTGAAGCTTTCTTT
CDR3: CSASSYTEAFF

V: TRBV7-2
D: -
J: TRBJ2-7
size: -
DNA: TGTGCCAGCAGCGCCCAGACGGGGGTCCATGACGAGCAGTACTTC
CDR3: CASSAQTGVHDEQYF

V: TRBV28
D: -
J: TRBJ1-1
size: once
DNA: TGTGCCAGCAGTTTATTCACAGAATCGAACACTGAAGCTTTCTTT
CDR3: CASSLFTESNTEAFF

V: TRBV11-3
D: -
J: TRBJ2-3
size: -
DNA: TGTGCCAGCAGCCCATCCAGACAGACAGATACGCAGTATTTT
CDR3: CASSPSRQTDTQYF

V: TRBV6-2/TRBV6-3
D: -
J: TRBJ1-2
size: -
DNA: TGTGCCAGCAGTCTAGGAGTCTATGGCTACACCTTC
CDR3: CASSLGVYGYTF

V: TRBV7-8
D: TRBD2
J: TRBJ2-7
size: -
DNA: TGTGCCAGCAGCTTTGGACTAGGGTACGAGCAGTACTTC
CDR3: CASSFGLGYEQYF

V: TRBV2
D: TRBD2
J: TRBJ2-1
size: -
DNA: TGTGCCAGCACTAGGACTAGCGGGAGTATTTCCTACAATGAGCAGTTCTTC
CDR3: CASTRTSGSISYNEQFF

V: TRBV6-2/TRBV6-3
D: -
J: TRBJ2-1
size: -
DNA: TGTGCCAGCAGTCAGAGGACCCCAGGGAATGAGCAGTTCTTC
CDR3: CASSQRTPGNEQFF

V: TRBV6-6
D: TRBD1
J: TRBJ1-4
size: -
DNA: TGTGCCAGCAGTTACAATGGACAGGGCCCTAATGAAAAACTGTTTTTT
CDR3: CASSYNGQGPNEKLFF

V: TRBV7-9
D: TRBD1
J: TRBJ2-2
size: -
DNA: TGTGCCAGCAGCTATGACAGGGAGAACACCGGGGAGCTGTTTTTT
CDR3: CASSYDRENTGELFF

V: TRBV21-1
D: -
J: TRBJ2-1
size: -
DNA: TGTGCCAGCAACTCGGGACAGGGGAACGATGAGCAGTTCTTC
CDR3: CASNSGQGNDEQFF